Listed here are 25 T cell receptor beta chains from one sample, sequenced in a study of T cell responses to AZD1222 COVID-19 vaccine. Method: immunoSEQ multiplex PCR; TCRdb's copy keeps in-frame clones and lacks some. The sample lists some 160,000 clones; approximately 90% were seen once. The sample was peripheral blood, taken 28 days after the second AZD1222 dose. These receptors were collected from an adult who received the AZD1222 COVID-19 vaccine.

The V gene is TRBV11-3, the J gene TRBJ1-1; no reliable D call. The CDR3 is 14 amino acids. Trimming stripped 0 bases from V and 2 bases from J, with 7 bases between. CDR1 is SGHNT and CDR2 is YENEEA in the germline V gene. CDR3: CASSLDSLNTEAFF. As DNA, the CDR3 is TGTGCCAGCAGCTTAGACAGCCTAAACACTGAAGCTTTCTTT. Using reference TRBV11-3 and TRBJ1-1 for the parts outside the CDR3, the full variable domain is EAGVVQSPRYKIIEKKQPVAFWCNPISGHNTLYWYLQNLGQGPELLIRYENEEAVDDSQLPKDRFSAERLKGVDSTLKIQPAELGDSAVYLCASSLDSLNTEAFFGQGTRLTVV.

The chain links TRBV5-1 to TRBJ1-2; possibly TRBD1 for D (6 bases). The CDR3 consists of 14 residues. Trimming shortened V by 4 bases and J by 5 bases, and 15 bases separated the two germline ends. Germline V gives CDR1 SGHRS, CDR2 YFSETQ. In DNA form, the CDR3 reads TGCGCCAGCAGCCCCGGGACAACTTATTATGGCTACACCTTC. Amino acid sequence: CASSPGTTYYGYTF.

The V and J genes are TRBV19 and TRBJ1-1; 7 bases match TRBD1. Trimming cost V 4 bases and J 1 base; bases outside gene matches: 12. Germline CDR1 is LNHDA and CDR2 is SQIVND (reference sequence). The CDR3 sequence is 17 residues long. The CDR3 protein is CASSTVRQGQANTEAFF. Here the CDR3 DNA reads TGTGCCAGTAGTACCGTACGACAGGGTCAAGCGAACACTGAAGCTTTCTTT. The full variable domain, its missing parts supplied by reference TRBV19 and TRBJ1-1, is DGGITQSPKYLFRKEGQNVTLSCEQNLNHDAMYWYRQDPGQGLRLIYYSQIVNDFQKGDIAEGYSVSREKKESFPLTVTSAQKNPTAFYLCASSTVRQGQANTEAFFGQGTRLTVV.

The J gene is TRBJ1-2, the V gene TRBV2; TRBD1 matches 9 bases. V gave up 4 bases and J gave up 7 bases; unmatched junction bases: 4. Germline V gene sequence: CDR1 SNHLY, CDR2 FYNNEI. CDR3 length: 13 amino acids. For the CDR3, the DNA is TGTGCCAGCAGTGGGACAGGGGAAAGTGGCTACACCTTC. Translation: CASSGTGESGYTF. The full variable domain, completed using reference TRBV2 and TRBJ1-2, is EPEVTQTPSHQVTQMGQEVILRCVPISNHLYFYWYRQILGQKVEFLVSFYNNEISEKSEIFDDQFSVERPDGSNFTLKIRSTKLEDSAMYFCASSGTGESGYTFGSGTRLTVV.

The chain uses TRBV7-3 and TRBJ2-1; unclear D gene. The CDR3 loop spans 14 amino acids. V was clipped by 5 bases and J by 6 bases, with 14 bases between them. Germline V gene lookup returns CDR1 SGHTA and CDR2 FQGTGA. The CDR3 DNA is TGTGCCAGCAGCCAAGCAGGTAGAGGCAATGAGCAGTTCTTC. It codes for CASSQAGRGNEQFF.

The chain employs TRBV2 and TRBJ2-3; no definite D call. With 2 bases removed from V and 6 bases from J, the gap between germline ends came to 9 bases. This CDR3 region has 13 residues. Germline CDR1 reads SNHLY; CDR2 reads FYNNEI. This chain's CDR3 is CASSEISRDTQYF. The CDR3 DNA reads TGTGCCAGCAGTGAAATAAGCCGGGATACGCAGTATTTT. Combining the CDR3 with reference TRBV2 and TRBJ2-3 gives the whole variable domain EPEVTQTPSHQVTQMGQEVILRCVPISNHLYFYWYRQILGQKVEFLVSFYNNEISEKSEIFDDQFSVERPDGSNFTLKIRSTKLEDSAMYFCASSEISRDTQYFGPGTRLTVL.

The rearrangement links TRBV6-1 to TRBJ1-2; D is unclear. Germline V CDR1 and CDR2: MNHNS, SASEGT. V was clipped by 2 bases and J by 2 bases, with 9 bases between them. This CDR3 has 14 residues. The CDR3 DNA reads as TGTGCCAGCAGTGAATGGGGAGCCAACTATGGCTACACCTTC. It translates to CASSEWGANYGYTF.

The CDR3 region is CASTAEINTEAFF. CDR3 coding DNA: TGTGCCAGCACCGCGGAGATCAACACTGAAGCTTTCTTT. The chain recombines TRBV2 with TRBJ1-1; D gene unclear. Germline-derived CDR1 and CDR2 are SNHLY and FYNNEI. V shed 7 bases and J shed 2 bases, with 11 bases lying between them. This CDR3 is built from 13 residues.

The rearrangement links TRBV11-2 to TRBJ2-7; D is ambiguous. Trimming took off 5 bases at V and 3 bases at J, with 11 bases between the two ends. CDR1 SGHAT and CDR2 FQNNGV come from the germline V gene. The CDR3 length is 13 residues. CDR3 amino acids: CASSNGRIYEQYF. CDR3 nucleotide sequence: TGTGCCAGCAGCAACGGCCGGATCTACGAGCAGTACTTC.

This clone was observed a few times. This rearrangement joins TRBV4-1 to TRBJ2-6; D is uncertain. V lost 1 base and J 1 base, leaving 11 bases between the germline ends. Per germline, CDR1 MGHRA and CDR2 YSYEKL. The CDR3 loop spans 17 amino acids. CDR3 nucleotides: TGCGCCAGCAGCCAAGCAACCGGCCATTCTGGGGCCAACGTCCTGACTTTC. Protein sequence: CASSQATGHSGANVLTF.

V gene TRBV5-1 combines with J gene TRBJ2-5; 11 nucleotides match TRBD1. The CDR3 totals 17 residues. J lost 3 bases, V lost 4 bases, and 11 bases had no gene match. Per the germline V gene, CDR1 is SGHRS and CDR2 is YFSETQ. CDR3 coding DNA: TGCGCCAGCAGCGCCGGACAGGGGGCCTGGAAGGAAGAGACCCAGTACTTC. This gives the protein CASSAGQGAWKEETQYF.

This clone was recorded once. The J gene is TRBJ1-4, the V gene TRBV7-9; the D gene is possibly TRBD1 (5 bases). V was trimmed by 5 bases and J by 4 bases, leaving 8 bases between them. Germline CDR1 reads SEHNR; CDR2 reads FQNEAQ (reference sequence). The CDR3 has 13 residues. CDR3 sequence: CASSRGFNEKLFF. In DNA form, the CDR3 reads TGTGCCAGCAGCAGGGGTTTTAATGAAAAACTGTTTTTT. Looking up the rest from reference TRBV7-9 and TRBJ1-4 gives the full variable domain: DTGVSQNPRHKITKRGQNVTFRCDPISEHNRLYWYRQTLGQGPEFLTYFQNEAQLEKSRLLSDRFSAERPKGSFSTLEIQRTEQGDSAMYLCASSRGFNEKLFFGSGTQLSVL.

The chain is built from TRBV27 and TRBJ1-5, with D hard to call. The CDR3 has 14 amino acids. The germline V gene has CDR1 MNHEY and CDR2 SMNVEV (reference sequence). Between the trimmed V and J ends, which lost 2 bases and 5 bases, there was a span of 10 bases. CDR3: CASSLLGPDQPQHF. In DNA form, the CDR3 reads TGTGCCAGCAGTTTACTAGGGCCCGATCAGCCCCAGCATTTT.

This chain uses TRBV4-2 with TRBJ2-2, with 9 positions matching TRBD2. Germline V gives CDR1 LGHNA, CDR2 YNFKEQ. This CDR3 is built from 17 residues. Trimming cost V 0 bases and J 4 bases; bases outside gene matches: 6. CDR3 sequence reads: CASSQDDSREGTGELFF. Written as DNA, the CDR3 is TGTGCCAGCAGCCAAGATGATTCGCGGGAGGGCACCGGGGAGCTGTTTTTT.

The table lists this clone with a count of one. The V gene is TRBV5-1, the J gene TRBJ2-2, with D possibly being TRBD2 (5 bases). Per germline, CDR1 SGHRS and CDR2 YFSETQ. V gave up 7 bases and J gave up 5 bases, with 18 bases separating them. CDR3 length equals 15 residues. CDR3 nucleotide sequence: TGCGCCAGCGGCAAGGGTGGAGGTGGGACCGGGGAGCTGTTTTTT. Encoded protein: CASGKGGGGTGELFF.

The chain uses TRBV18 and TRBJ1-1, with TRBD1 as a possible D gene (5 bases). The CDR3 contains 16 residues. Germline V gene lookup returns CDR1 KGHSH and CDR2 LQKENI. Trimming left V 2 bases short and J 1 base short, with 14 bases between. The CDR3 DNA reads TGTGCCAGCTCACCAACCTGGGACCAGAAGAACACTGAAGCTTTCTTT. As protein: CASSPTWDQKNTEAFF.

The J gene is TRBJ2-7, the V gene TRBV6-5; 7 bases line up with TRBD1. CDR1 is MNHEY and CDR2 is SVGAGI in the germline V gene. This CDR3 contains 14 residues. The trim removed 0 bases at V and 5 bases at J, leaving 4 bases unmatched. The CDR3 DNA reads TGTGCCAGCAGTTACTCGACAGGGTTGAACGAGCAGTACTTC. It yields the protein CASSYSTGLNEQYF.

The chain has TRBV11-2 and TRBJ2-7; the D gene is possibly TRBD1 (6 bases). Germline lookup yields CDR1 SGHAT and CDR2 FQNNGV. CDR3 size: 14 residues. V shed 0 bases and J shed 5 bases, with 11 bases lying between them. This CDR3 is CASSLDWGRHEQYF. The CDR3 coding sequence is TGTGCCAGCAGCTTAGATTGGGGGCGACACGAGCAGTACTTC.

This sequence joins TRBV18 and TRBJ1-1; D is unresolved. CDR1 and CDR2 (germline): KGHSH, LQKENI. CDR3 length: 14 amino acids. Between the trimmed V and J ends, which lost 3 bases and 1 base, there was a span of 9 bases. CDR3 DNA sequence: TGTGCCAGCTCACCCGGAGCGTCGAACACTGAAGCTTTCTTT. Its protein product is CASSPGASNTEAFF.

The chain links TRBV6-6 to TRBJ1-2; D unresolved. The ends were cut back, 0 bases at V and 4 bases at J, with 9 bases in the middle. This CDR3 spans 14 amino acids. The V gene's germline CDR1 is MNHNY and CDR2 SVGAGI (reference sequence). The CDR3 DNA sequence: TGTGCCAGCAGTTACTCTATTTCGGGCTATGGCTACACCTTC. Amino acids: CASSYSISGYGYTF.

This clone was picked up one time. This chain links TRBV18 with TRBJ1-3; 7 bases map to TRBD1. Germline V lookup: CDR1 KGHSH, CDR2 LQKENI. V was clipped by 3 bases and J by 0 bases; unmatched bases: 2. The CDR3 totals 15 residues. The CDR3 nucleotides are TGTGCCAGCTCACCGGACAGGAGCTCTGGAAACACCATATATTTT. This encodes CASSPDRSSGNTIYF.

The CDR3 here is CASSQTDSSYNEQFF. The CDR3 bases are TGCGCCAGCAGCCAGACCGATAGCTCCTACAATGAGCAGTTCTTC. V is TRBV5-1 and J is TRBJ2-1, with no clear D. With 4 bases removed from V and 0 bases from J, the gap between germline ends came to 11 bases. From germline, CDR1 is SGHRS and CDR2 YFSETQ. This CDR3 is built from 15 residues. Complete variable domain (other parts from reference TRBV5-1 and TRBJ2-1): KAGVTQTPRYLIKTRGQQVTLSCSPISGHRSVSWYQQTPGQGLQFLFEYFSETQRNKGNFPGRFSGRQFSNSRSEMNVSTLELGDSALYLCASSQTDSSYNEQFFGPGTRLTVL.

This chain uses TRBV7-9 with TRBJ1-2, with D maybe TRBD1 (6 bases). From germline, CDR1 is SEHNR and CDR2 FQNEAQ (reference sequence). This CDR3 has 14 amino acids. The V gene lost 2 bases and the J gene lost 1 base, with 8 bases spanning the gap. Written as DNA, the CDR3 is TGTGCCAGCAGCTTAACAGGGAATAACTATGGCTACACCTTC. Amino acid sequence: CASSLTGNNYGYTF. Full variable domain (rest looked up from reference TRBV7-9 and TRBJ1-2): DTGVSQNPRHKITKRGQNVTFRCDPISEHNRLYWYRQTLGQGPEFLTYFQNEAQLEKSRLLSDRFSAERPKGSFSTLEIQRTEQGDSAMYLCASSLTGNNYGYTFGSGTRLTVV.

The chain employs TRBV5-1 and TRBJ2-3, with 10 positions matching TRBD2. The length of the CDR3 is 17 residues. V trimming: 0 bases; J trimming: 1 base; junction bases outside the gene matches: 5. CDR1 SGHRS and CDR2 YFSETQ come from the germline V gene. The CDR3 here is CASSLGPSGRGTDTQYF. For the CDR3, the DNA is TGCGCCAGCAGCTTGGGGCCTAGCGGGAGAGGCACAGATACGCAGTATTTT.

The gene calls are TRBV3-1 (or the pseudogene TRBV3-2) and TRBJ2-3; 7 nucleotides match TRBD2. V was clipped by 3 bases and J by 4 bases; unmatched bases: 16. CDR3 length: 18 residues. Germline V gene sequence: CDR1 LGHDT, CDR2 YNNKEL (reference sequence). CDR3 loop: CASSQSPGGSIGADTQYF. CDR3 bases: TGTGCCAGCAGCCAGTCCCCGGGCGGGAGCATCGGCGCAGATACGCAGTATTTT.